Below are 18 T cell receptor beta chains sequenced from a single sample in a study of beta chain features in type 1 diabetes. Study-wide results and caveats: Moderate but significant shortening of TCRB CDR3s was recorded in all four CD4+ subsets from Type 1 diabetes patients.

All of the isolated RNA was reverse transcribed, so expressed TCRB transcripts were sequenced. Sequencing was performed with immunoSEQ multiplex PCR; in TCRdb, only in-frame clones are kept and a portion is missing. The data contain under 25,000 clones, around 57% of them singletons. These TCRs are of unknown antigen specificity. The sequenced material came from stem cell memory CD4+ T cells from blood. These receptors came from a man between 18 and 29 years old with type 1 diabetes.

In its sample, this clone was seen a few times. This sequence joins TRBV6-6 and TRBJ1-3; D possibly corresponds to TRBD1 (6 bases). Germline assignment: CDR1 MNHNY and CDR2 SVGAGI (reference sequence). V lost 10 bases to trimming and J lost 2 bases, with 9 bases between them. The CDR3 spans 12 residues. CDR3 amino acids: CATGTTGNTIYF. DNA of the CDR3: TGTGCCACGGGGACAACTGGAAACACCATATATTTT.

V and J are TRBV12-5 and TRBJ2-1, with D tentatively TRBD1 (6 bases). CDR3 length: 12 residues. V dropped 0 bases and J dropped 10 bases, with 7 bases sitting between them. CDR1 is LGHNT, CDR2 FRNRAP, per germline. CDR3 nucleotide sequence: TGTGCTAGTGGTTTGGTACAGGGCGAGCAGTTCTTC. It yields the protein CASGLVQGEQFF.

The rearrangement uses TRBV5-1 and TRBJ1-6, with 7 bases lining up with TRBD1. Germline CDR1 is SGHRS and CDR2 is YFSETQ. This CDR3 has 15 residues. The V segment lost 0 bases and the J segment 7 bases; nucleotides outside the gene matches: 4. The CDR3 nucleotides are TGCGCCAGCAGCTTGGACGGACAGGCAAATTCACCCCTCCACTTT. Its translation: CASSLDGQANSPLHF.

This clone was detected only a few times. The rearrangement uses TRBV7-2 and TRBJ2-5; D gene ambiguous. With 4 bases removed from V and 0 bases from J, the gap between germline ends came to 6 bases. CDR3 length: 13 amino acids. CDR1 SGHTA and CDR2 FQGNSA come from the germline V gene. CDR3 loop: CASSSLYQETQYF. The CDR3 DNA follows: TGTGCCAGCAGCTCCCTTTACCAAGAGACCCAGTACTTC.

This clone was detected once. V usage is TRBV5-4 and J usage is TRBJ1-2; the match to TRBD1 covers 8 bases. V gave up 6 bases and J gave up 6 bases; unmatched junction bases: 4. Germline lookup yields CDR1 SGHNT and CDR2 YYREEE (reference sequence). The CDR3 totals 12 residues. CDR3: CASTRQGNGYTF. The CDR3 bases are TGTGCCAGCACCCGACAGGGGAATGGCTACACCTTC.

J is TRBJ2-1 and V is TRBV11-2, with 8 bases lining up with TRBD1. The CDR3 runs to 15 residues. Germline CDR1 reads SGHAT; CDR2 reads FQNNGV. J gave up 8 bases and V 2 bases, and 8 bases lay outside the gene matches. This CDR3 reads CASSLSVQGVDEQFF. For the CDR3, the DNA is TGTGCCAGCAGCTTATCAGTACAGGGGGTCGATGAGCAGTTCTTC.

This chain links TRBV7-9 with TRBJ1-1, with 9 nucleotides matching TRBD1. V shed 5 bases and J 3 bases; nucleotides not matched to a gene: 4. Looked up from germline, CDR1 is SEHNR and CDR2 is FQNEAQ (reference sequence). The CDR3 is 14 residues long. As DNA, the CDR3 is TGTGCCAGCAGCCGACGGACAGGGGACACTGAAGCTTTCTTT. The encoded protein is CASSRRTGDTEAFF.

The sample holds a few counts of this clone. The chain carries TRBV18 and TRBJ2-5, with 11 positions matching TRBD2. The CDR3 is made up of 17 amino acids. The germline CDR1 and CDR2 sequences are KGHSH and LQKENI. V shed 2 bases and J 3 bases; nucleotides not matched to a gene: 8. The CDR3 DNA sequence: TGTGCCAGCTCACCATTTCTAGCGGGAGGACCTGAAGAGACCCAGTACTTC. It translates to CASSPFLAGGPEETQYF.

This chain connects TRBV7-9 to TRBJ2-2; D gene unclear. V was cut by 5 bases and J by 11 bases, with 3 bases left in between. Germline V gene lookup returns CDR1 SEHNR and CDR2 FQNEAQ (reference sequence). The CDR3 is 9 residues long. CDR3 region: CASSLELFF. The CDR3 region has the DNA TGTGCCAGCAGCCTTGAGCTGTTTTTT.

CDR3 in amino acids: CASSEAGVRAETQYF. The CDR3 nucleotides are TGTGCCAGCAGTGAGGCGGGAGTGCGGGCGGAGACCCAGTACTTC. The genes are TRBV27 and TRBJ2-5, with 7 bases aligning to TRBD2. The CDR3 runs to 15 residues. The V gene end was trimmed by 5 bases and the J gene end by 5 bases; junction bases not matched to a gene: 11. The V gene's germline CDR1 is MNHEY and CDR2 SMNVEV (reference sequence).

This clone has just a few counts. The chain uses TRBV2 and TRBJ2-7, with 8 bases identical to TRBD1. CDR1 is SNHLY, CDR2 FYNNEI, per germline. CDR3 length: 15 amino acids. The V segment lost 7 bases and the J segment 3 bases; nucleotides outside the gene matches: 11. This chain's CDR3 is CASTEQGAGNYEQYF. As DNA, the CDR3 is TGTGCCAGCACCGAGCAGGGGGCAGGCAACTACGAGCAGTACTTC.

The genes are TRBV5-6 and TRBJ2-1; TRBD1 matches at 8 bases. J gave up 4 bases and V 4 bases, and 4 bases lay outside the gene matches. CDR1 and CDR2 (germline): SGHDT, YYEEEE. The CDR3 runs 14 residues. CDR3 nucleotides: TGTGCCAGCAGCATCCGGGACAGGTACAATGAGCAGTTCTTC. As protein: CASSIRDRYNEQFF.

The rearrangement joins TRBV27 to TRBJ2-1, with D hard to call. The CDR3 extends over 15 amino acids. V was clipped by 6 bases and J by 0 bases, with 12 bases between them. Germline V gene lookup returns CDR1 MNHEY and CDR2 SMNVEV (reference sequence). The CDR3 DNA reads TGTGCCAGCAGACGCACACCAAGCTCCTACAATGAGCAGTTCTTC. This sequence encodes CASRRTPSSYNEQFF.

Comments on this clone: Sequence at one end of the junction differs from germline and may be a read error. This chain uses TRBV18 with TRBJ2-1; 10 nucleotides line up with TRBD2. Germline loops: CDR1 KGHSH, CDR2 LQKENI. The CDR3 consists of 16 residues. The CDR3 loop reads CANSPASSGRNNEQFF. The CDR3 nucleotides read TGTGCCAACTCACCGGCGTCTAGCGGGAGAAACAATGAGCAGTTCTTC.

The V gene is TRBV9, the J gene TRBJ1-5, with 8 bases identical to TRBD1. This CDR3 has 11 residues. Germline lookup yields CDR1 SGDLS and CDR2 YYNGEE. Losses at the gene ends were 10 bases for V and 5 bases for J; bases not matched to a gene: 2. Written as DNA, the CDR3 is TGTGCCCTCAGGGGGCATCAGCCCCAGCATTTT. This translates into CALRGHQPQHF.

This chain connects TRBV7-2 to TRBJ2-7, with D possibly being TRBD1 (5 bases). CDR3 length: 13 amino acids. CDR1 is SGHTA and CDR2 is FQGNSA in the germline V gene. V shed 3 bases and J shed 3 bases, with 9 bases lying between them. The DNA of the CDR3 is TGTGCCAGCAGCTTCTCTAGGGGCTACGAGCAGTACTTC. The encoded protein is CASSFSRGYEQYF.

The chain links TRBV12-5 to TRBJ1-1; D is possibly TRBD1 (6 bases). Per germline, CDR1 LGHNT and CDR2 FRNRAP. V was pared by 7 bases and J by 4 bases, with 16 bases between. CDR3 length equals 14 residues. CDR3 amino acids: CASAANTGSTEAFF. CDR3 bases: TGTGCTAGTGCCGCTAATACAGGGTCCACTGAAGCTTTCTTT.

Notes on this clone: At one end the junction does not follow the germline gene, possibly because of a read error. This specimen includes other DNA sequences encoding the same CDR3. The rearrangement links TRBV6-5 to TRBJ2-7; 8 bases line up with TRBD1. Germline V gene lookup returns CDR1 MNHEY and CDR2 SVGAGI. The CDR3 covers 12 residues. CDR3: CASHNSGGEQYF. The CDR3, as DNA: TGTGCCAGCCATAACTCAGGGGGCGAGCAATACTTC.